This T cell receptor (beta chain) was identified during a study of blood T cell repertoires in COVID-19. The study recruited people aged roughly 18 to 100 years across approximately 24 US areas. The data were produced by immunoSEQ multiplex PCR, yet TCRdb's version contains in-frame clones alone and is incomplete. Of more than 350,000 clones detected, roughly nine tenths appear once; the ten largest clones hold 0.95% to 1.1%. Unmatched junction bases numbered 15, after V lost 1 base and J lost 4 bases. Germline CDR1 SQVTM, CDR2 ANQGSEA. The CDR3 is 18 amino acids. This receptor was taken from a man between 18 and 35 years old who had recovered from COVID-19. The chain links TRBV29-1 to TRBJ2-3; the match to TRBD2 covers 9 bases. The source material was PBMCs or T cells enriched from blood (not recorded which). The CDR3 DNA sequence: TGCAGCGTTGAAGGTCTCTTGTTGGGACTAGCTTTTCCAGATACGCAGTATTTT. Translated: CSVEGLLLGLAFPDTQYF.